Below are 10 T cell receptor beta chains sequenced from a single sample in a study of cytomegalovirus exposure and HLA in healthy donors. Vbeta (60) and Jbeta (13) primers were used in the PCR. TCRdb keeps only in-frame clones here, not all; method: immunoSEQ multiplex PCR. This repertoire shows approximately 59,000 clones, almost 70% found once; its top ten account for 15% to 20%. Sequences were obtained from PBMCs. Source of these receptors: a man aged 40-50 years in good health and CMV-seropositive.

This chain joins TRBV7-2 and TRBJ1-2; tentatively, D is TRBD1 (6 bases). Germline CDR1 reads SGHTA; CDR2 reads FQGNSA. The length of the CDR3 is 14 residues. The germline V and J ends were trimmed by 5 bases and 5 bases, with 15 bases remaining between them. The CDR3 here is CASSLGGGWYGYTF. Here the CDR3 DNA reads TGTGCCAGCAGCCTAGGGGGGGGCTGGTATGGCTACACCTTC.

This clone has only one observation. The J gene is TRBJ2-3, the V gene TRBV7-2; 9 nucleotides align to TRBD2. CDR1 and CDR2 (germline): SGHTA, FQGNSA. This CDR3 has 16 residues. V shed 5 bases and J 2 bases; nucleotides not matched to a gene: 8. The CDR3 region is CASSPSGGLNTDTQYF. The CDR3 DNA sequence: TGTGCCAGCAGCCCGAGCGGGGGGCTTAACACAGATACGCAGTATTTT.

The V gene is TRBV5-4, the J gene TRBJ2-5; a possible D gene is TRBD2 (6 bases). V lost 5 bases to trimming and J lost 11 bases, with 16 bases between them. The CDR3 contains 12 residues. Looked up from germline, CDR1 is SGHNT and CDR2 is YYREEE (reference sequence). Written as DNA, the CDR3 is TGTGCCAGCAGTCCTGGGGGGTTGATTCAGTACTTC. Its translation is CASSPGGLIQYF. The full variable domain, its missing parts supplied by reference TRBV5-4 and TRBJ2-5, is ETGVTQSPTHLIKTRGQQVTLRCSSQSGHNTVSWYQQALGQGPQFIFQYYREEENGRGNFPPRFSGLQFPNYSSELNVNALELDDSALYLCASSPGGLIQYFGPGTRLLVL.

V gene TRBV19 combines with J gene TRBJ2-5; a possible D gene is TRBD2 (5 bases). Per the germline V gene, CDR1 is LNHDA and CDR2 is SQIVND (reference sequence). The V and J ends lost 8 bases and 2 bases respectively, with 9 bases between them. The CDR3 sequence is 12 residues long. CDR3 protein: CASGPGQETQYF. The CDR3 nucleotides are TGTGCCAGTGGACCGGGGCAAGAGACCCAGTACTTC.

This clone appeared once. CDR3: CATSRDTTWLGYTF. The CDR3, as DNA: TGTGCCACCAGCAGAGATACGACATGGCTTGGCTACACCTTC. The chain uses TRBV15 and TRBJ1-2; D uncertain. The V and J ends lost 0 bases and 7 bases respectively, with 12 bases between them. In germline, CDR1 is LNHNV, CDR2 YYDKDF (reference sequence). The CDR3 has 14 residues. Drawing the rest from reference TRBV15 and TRBJ1-2, the complete variable domain is DAMVIQNPRYQVTQFGKPVTLSCSQTLNHNVMYWYQQKSSQAPKLLFHYYDKDFNNEADTPDNFQSRRPNTSFCFLDIRSPGLGDTAMYLCATSRDTTWLGYTFGSGTRLTVV.

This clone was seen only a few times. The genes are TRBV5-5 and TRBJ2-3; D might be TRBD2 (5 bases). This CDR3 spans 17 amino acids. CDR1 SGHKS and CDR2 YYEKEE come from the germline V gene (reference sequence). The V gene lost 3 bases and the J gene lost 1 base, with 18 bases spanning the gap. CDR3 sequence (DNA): TGTGCCAGCAGCTCCCATGTTACGGGATGGGGCACAGATACGCAGTATTTT. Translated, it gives CASSSHVTGWGTDTQYF.

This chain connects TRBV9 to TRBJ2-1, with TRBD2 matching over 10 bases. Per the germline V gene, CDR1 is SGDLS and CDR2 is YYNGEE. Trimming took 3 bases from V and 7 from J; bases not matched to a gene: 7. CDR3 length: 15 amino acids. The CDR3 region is CASSALAGLGNEQFF. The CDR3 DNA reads TGTGCCAGCAGCGCACTAGCGGGGCTTGGAAATGAGCAGTTCTTC.

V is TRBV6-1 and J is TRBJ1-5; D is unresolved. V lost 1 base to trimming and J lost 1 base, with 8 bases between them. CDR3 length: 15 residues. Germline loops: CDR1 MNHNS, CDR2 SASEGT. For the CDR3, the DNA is TGTGCCAGCAGTGAAGGTTGGAGGAGCAATCAGCCCCAGCATTTT. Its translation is CASSEGWRSNQPQHF.

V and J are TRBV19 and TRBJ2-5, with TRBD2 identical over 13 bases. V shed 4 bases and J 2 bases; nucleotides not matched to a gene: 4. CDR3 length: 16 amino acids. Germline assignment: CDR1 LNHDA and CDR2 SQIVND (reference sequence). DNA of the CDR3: TGTGCCAGTAGTACCGGGACTAGCGGGACACAAGAGACCCAGTACTTC. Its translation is CASSTGTSGTQETQYF.

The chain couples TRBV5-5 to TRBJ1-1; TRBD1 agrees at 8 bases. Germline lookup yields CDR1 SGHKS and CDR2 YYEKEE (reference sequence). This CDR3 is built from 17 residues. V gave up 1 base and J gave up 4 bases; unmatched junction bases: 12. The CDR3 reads CASSLLETGALSTEAFF. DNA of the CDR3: TGTGCCAGCAGCTTGCTCGAGACAGGGGCATTATCCACTGAAGCTTTCTTT. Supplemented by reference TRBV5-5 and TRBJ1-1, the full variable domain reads DAGVTQSPTHLIKTRGQQVTLRCSPISGHKSVSWYQQVLGQGPQFIFQYYEKEERGRGNFPDRFSARQFPNYSSELNVNALLLGDSALYLCASSLLETGALSTEAFFGQGTRLTVV.